This TCR beta chain was captured by sequencing in a study of T cells after yellow fever vaccination (dated by TCRdb to between 2018 and 2020). Looking at the study overall: The SMART-Seq v4 Ultra Low Input RNA kit was used to prepare libraries from fractions with low cell numbers. To follow T-cell clones before and after primary and booster YFV17D yellow fever vaccination, bulk TCR alpha and beta repertoires were sequenced over time. Two healthy male donors, one aged 18 to 30 and one aged 30 to 40 years, made up the cohort. Bulk PBMC replicates and cell subsets were isolated from blood drawn at multiple timepoints before and after both primary and secondary immunization. Paper-wide results and their limitations: A small fraction of clonotypes showed up in both the CD4 and CD8 compartments, probably as a result of convergent recombination. Because only a couple of donors were included in the study, the extent to which the findings can be generalized is limited. The secondary T-cell response was found to be weaker but faster than the primary response, with a peak reached on day 5 rather than on day 15. FACS-sorted repertoires could contain abundant contaminating clonotypes from the bulk population, so computational filtering was required. After the booster, most of the clones that had expanded following primary vaccination were detected again (roughly 96% of CD4 and around 87% of CD8), which suggests that memory was broadly maintained.

The sample's treatment or condition, from its label and the paper: live attenuated yellow fever vaccine strain. At each blood-draw timepoint, two biological replicates of bulk PBMCs were obtained. A standard Ficoll-Paque protocol was used to isolate PBMCs from peripheral blood. RNA was extracted with TriZol from bulk PBMCs, CD4 and CD8 fractions, and dextramer-positive and dextramer-negative fractions. The instrument given in TCRdb is Illumina NovaSeq 6000. TCR cDNA was synthesized by 5'RACE template switching, which introduced a universal primer site and unique molecular identifiers. cDNA synthesis was primed from both the TCR alpha and TCR beta constant segments. Library amplification used two PCR steps, and the second PCR step added sample barcodes and sequencing adapters. Libraries were sequenced on Illumina HiSeq 2500 (2x100 bp) or NovaSeq (2x150 bp). The study's processing was this. MIGEC was used to demultiplex reads and collapse the reads into UMI consensus sequences, and MiXCR was used for V(D)J alignment. Clonotypes responding to the vaccine were identified with edgeR on replicate PBMC samples, with the criteria of FDR below 0.01 and a log2 fold change above 5 up to day 15. Each bulk clonotype received a CD4 or CD8 identity based on whether the sequenced CD4 or CD8 repertoire contained that clonotype at higher abundance. TCRdb took the public reads, trimmed them with fastp at Q25, ran MiXCR for clone calling and kept in-frame beta chains. Rows with a matching CDR3 protein are joined into one entry that keeps the most common DNA and genes. TCRdb, not the original authors, processed these V and J calls. The sample records roughly 330,000 distinct CDR3 sequences, approximately 4% of which are singletons. The ten largest clones represent 20% to 30% of the sample.

This clonotype appeared many times. No cognate antigen has been identified for it. Base qualities are not recorded, but no much larger clone differs from it by a single base. CDR1 and CDR2 (SEHNR, FQNEAQ) derive from the germline V gene (reference sequence). From the cysteine up to the phenylalanine, the CDR3 has a length of 14 residues. Just the 42-base CDR3 DNA is kept, in frame starting at base 1. Trimming removed 3 bases from V and 2 bases from J, leaving 10 bases between the germline ends. The sequence was collected from a young man who received the YFV17D yellow fever vaccine. The chain is assembled from TRBV7-9 and TRBJ1-1; TRBD1 is a possible D gene, resting on 5 matching bases. Sequenced here: PBMCs, sampled 5 days after the yellow fever booster vaccination. Here the CDR3 is given as CASSFLGANTEAFF. The DNA sequence follows: TGTGCCAGCAGCTTTTTAGGGGCAAACACTGAAGCTTTCTTT.